The clone carrying this T cell receptor beta chain occurred many times. The antigen is not known. Time point in this sample: newly diagnosed GD, antithyroid drugs for less than 3 months. The TCR library was made from RNA that had been extracted from PBMCs in TRIzol. Graves' disease diagnosis was established per American Thyroid Association guidelines. Both iRepertoire HTBI primers and Arm-PCR of CDR3 regions were used to build the TCR beta libraries. TCRdb itself ran the multiplex PCR reads through MiXCR, one entry per CDR3 protein. Seen here are hundreds of thousands of distinct CDR3 sequences, around 15% observed once, and the top ten hold under 20%. The data derive from a study of regulatory T cells in long-lasting Graves disease. Overall study context: Graves' patients who were just diagnosed had used antithyroid drugs for under 3 months. Broader study findings: Lower TCR diversity was seen in persistent Graves' patients than in newly diagnosed ones. Thyroid tissue was not sampled; only peripheral blood was.

The sample also formed part of further work on T cells in Graves' hyperthyroidism and ophthalmopathy.

This material consisted of peripheral blood mononuclear cells (PBMCs), taken at new diagnosis, from a patient treated with antithyroid drugs. This clonotype was sampled from a woman aged 30 to 39 with Graves disease.

The CDR3 here is CAWTRQGYTEAFF. For the CDR3, the DNA is TGTGCCTGGACGAGACAGGGGTACACTGAAGCTTTCTTT. The chain joins TRBV30 to TRBJ1-1; 8 nucleotides line up with TRBD1. In germline, CDR1 is GTSNPN, CDR2 SVGIG (reference sequence). V shed 4 bases, J shed 3 bases, and the junction held 4 bases outside the gene matches. The CDR3 covers 13 residues.